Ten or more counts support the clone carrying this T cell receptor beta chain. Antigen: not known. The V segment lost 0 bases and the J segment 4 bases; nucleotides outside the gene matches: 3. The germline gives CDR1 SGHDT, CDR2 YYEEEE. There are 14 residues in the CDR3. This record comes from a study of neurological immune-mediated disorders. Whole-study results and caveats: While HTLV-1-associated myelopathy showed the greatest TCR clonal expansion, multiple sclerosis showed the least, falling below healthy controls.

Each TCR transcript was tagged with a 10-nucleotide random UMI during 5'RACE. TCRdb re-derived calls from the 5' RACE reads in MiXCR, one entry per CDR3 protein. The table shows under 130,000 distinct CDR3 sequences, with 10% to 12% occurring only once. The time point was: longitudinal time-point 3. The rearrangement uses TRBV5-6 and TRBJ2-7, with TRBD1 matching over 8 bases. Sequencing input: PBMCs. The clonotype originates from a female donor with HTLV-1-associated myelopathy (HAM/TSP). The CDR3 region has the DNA TGTGCCAGCAGCTTGGGACAGGGGAGGTACGAGCAGTACTTC. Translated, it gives CASSLGQGRYEQYF.